The T cell receptor beta chain described here comes from a study of blood T cells in healthy people across ages. The individuals who served as donors were healthy Caucasians living in Russia, aged about 6 to 90. Staff drew 8 to 10 milliliters of peripheral blood from each donor. The germline CDR1 and CDR2 sequences are SGHRS and YFSETQ. The CDR3 loop spans 15 amino acids. The V and J ends lost 4 bases and 3 bases, in that order; junction bases with no gene match: 6. Through a sample-barcoded 5' primer and a J-beta primer mix, a second PCR was run for roughly 6 to 11 cycles. TCRdb redid the calling of the 5' RACE reads with MiXCR, one entry per CDR3 protein. The table has hundreds of thousands of distinct CDR3 sequences, about 51% seen once.

The TCR originated in a woman older than 75 in good health. Sequenced material: blood. The chain has TRBV5-1 and TRBJ2-3, with 9 bases lining up with TRBD1. CDR3 loop: CASSRDRGETDTQYF. The CDR3 DNA follows: TGCGCCAGCAGCCGCGACAGGGGGGAAACAGATACGCAGTATTTT.